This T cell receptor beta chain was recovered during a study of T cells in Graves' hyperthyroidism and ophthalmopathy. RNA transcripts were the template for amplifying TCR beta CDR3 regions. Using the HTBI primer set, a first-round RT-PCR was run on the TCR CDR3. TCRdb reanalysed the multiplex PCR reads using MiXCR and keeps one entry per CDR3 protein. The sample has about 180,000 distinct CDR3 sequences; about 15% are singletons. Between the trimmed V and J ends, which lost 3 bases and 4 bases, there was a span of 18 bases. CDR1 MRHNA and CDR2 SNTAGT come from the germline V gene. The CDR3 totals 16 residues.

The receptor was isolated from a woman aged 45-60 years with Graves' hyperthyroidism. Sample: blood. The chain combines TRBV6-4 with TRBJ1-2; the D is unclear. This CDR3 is CASSEDGLVSLYGYTF. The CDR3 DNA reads TGTGCCAGCAGTGAAGATGGACTCGTTTCCCTCTATGGCTACACCTTC.